The rows below give T cell receptor beta chains drawn from one sample of a study of blood T cell repertoires in COVID-19. Libraries were prepared by immunoSEQ multiplex PCR; TCRdb keeps only in-frame clonotypes and omits some of them. The repertoire holds about 140,000 clones, with 85% to 90% as singletons. Source material: peripheral blood. These receptors originate from an elderly woman with acute or convalescent COVID-19. CDR3s include the opening cysteine and the closing phenylalanine or tryptophan. The D gene is left open where the match is weak. Clone size is given for some rows only: seen once, a few or many times, or a class if the clone is expanded.

J gene | clone size | D gene | V gene | CDR3 protein | CDR3 DNA
TRBJ1-3 | once | TRBD1 | TRBV5-1 | CASSLDGQGNSGNTIYF | TGCGCCAGCAGCCTTGATGGACAGGGAAACTCTGGAAACACCATATATTTT
TRBJ1-1 | - | - | TRBV3-1/TRBV3-2 | CVSSPSGGVGGEAFF | TGTGTCAGCAGCCCAAGTGGAGGGGTTGGAGGTGAAGCTTTCTTT
TRBJ2-5 | - | - | TRBV27 | CASRPRAPRGETQYF | TGTGCCAGCAGACCCCGGGCCCCAAGGGGGGAGACCCAGTACTTC
TRBJ2-7 | - | - | TRBV19 | CASSIVSETYEQYF | TGTGCCAGTAGTATAGTCAGCGAGACCTACGAGCAGTACTTC
TRBJ2-2 | - | - | TRBV4-2 | CASSPRGSNTGELFF | TGTGCCAGCAGCCCCAGGGGTTCGAACACCGGGGAGCTGTTTTTT
TRBJ1-5 | once | - | TRBV2 | CASSVREGNQPQHF | TGTGCCAGCAGCGTCAGGGAGGGCAATCAGCCCCAGCATTTT
TRBJ1-3 | - | - | TRBV6-5 | CASLRAEGGNTIYF | TGTGCCAGCCTCCGAGCGGAAGGGGGAAACACCATATATTTT
TRBJ2-3 | - | - | TRBV7-3 | CASSFSLADTQYF | TGTGCCAGCAGCTTTAGTTTAGCAGATACGCAGTATTTT
TRBJ1-5 | - | - | TRBV4-2 | CASSQGLGDQPQHF | TGTGCCAGCAGCCAAGGGTTAGGGGATCAGCCCCAGCATTTT
TRBJ2-7 | once | - | TRBV5-1 | CASSPGLVSSYEQYF | TGCGCCAGCAGCCCGGGACTGGTAAGCTCCTACGAGCAGTACTTC
TRBJ1-1 | - | - | TRBV5-4 | CASSLESARNTEAFF | TGTGCCAGCAGCTTGGAGTCAGCTAGAAACACTGAAGCTTTCTTT
TRBJ2-7 | - | - | TRBV7-8 | CASSLQGEVSYEQYF | TGTGCCAGCAGCTTACAGGGTGAGGTCTCCTACGAGCAGTACTTC
TRBJ1-5 | - | - | TRBV12-3/TRBV12-4 | CASSSYSNQPQHF | TGTGCCAGCAGCTCCTATAGCAATCAGCCCCAGCATTTT
TRBJ2-1 | - | TRBD2 | TRBV2 | CASRTGLAGGNEQFF | TGTGCCAGCAGGACCGGACTAGCGGGGGGAAATGAGCAGTTCTTC
TRBJ1-1 | - | TRBD1 | TRBV2 | CATGTGTEAFF | TGTGCCACCGGGACAGGCACTGAAGCTTTCTTT
TRBJ1-2 | - | - | TRBV15 | CATSRDQAGGYTF | TGTGCCACCAGCAGAGACCAGGCCGGTGGCTACACCTTC
TRBJ2-1 | once | - | TRBV6-5 | CASSPGVYNEQFF | TGTGCCAGCAGCCCAGGGGTCTACAATGAGCAGTTCTTC
TRBJ1-1 | - | - | TRBV7-2 | CASSRQPEAFF | TGTGCCAGCAGCAGACAGCCTGAAGCTTTCTTT
TRBJ2-3 | - | TRBD2 | TRBV10-1 | CASSGELAGGTDTQYF | TGCGCCAGCAGTGGGGAACTAGCGGGGGGCACAGATACGCAGTATTTT
TRBJ2-7 | - | TRBD2 | TRBV5-1 | CASPLTKTSGGVREQYF | TGCGCCAGTCCCCTTACGAAGACTAGCGGGGGGGTGCGCGAGCAGTACTTC
TRBJ1-2 | - | - | TRBV18 | CASSSDSTGGYTF | TGTGCCAGCTCATCGGACAGCACAGGTGGCTACACCTTC
TRBJ1-2 | once | TRBD1 | TRBV6-1 | CASSETGGSYGYTF | TGTGCCAGCAGTGAAACAGGGGGCAGCTATGGCTACACCTTC
TRBJ1-3 | - | - | TRBV10-3 | CATNPGQSSGNTIYF | TGTGCCACCAACCCGGGACAAAGCTCTGGAAACACCATATATTTT
TRBJ2-1 | - | TRBD1 | TRBV4-2 | CASSQDPQGGPNEQFF | TGTGCCAGCAGCCAAGATCCACAGGGGGGACCGAATGAGCAGTTCTTC
TRBJ2-2 | - | - | TRBV2 | CASSLGASTGELFF | TGTGCCAGCAGTTTGGGGGCCAGCACCGGGGAGCTGTTTTTT
TRBJ2-7 | - | TRBD1 | TRBV5-1 | CASSLRTGGTYEQYF | TGCGCCAGCAGCTTGCGGACAGGGGGAACCTACGAGCAGTACTTC
TRBJ1-1 | - | - | TRBV11-1 | CASSFTAGGDTEAFF | TGTGCCAGCAGCTTCACGGCCGGGGGGGACACTGAAGCTTTCTTT